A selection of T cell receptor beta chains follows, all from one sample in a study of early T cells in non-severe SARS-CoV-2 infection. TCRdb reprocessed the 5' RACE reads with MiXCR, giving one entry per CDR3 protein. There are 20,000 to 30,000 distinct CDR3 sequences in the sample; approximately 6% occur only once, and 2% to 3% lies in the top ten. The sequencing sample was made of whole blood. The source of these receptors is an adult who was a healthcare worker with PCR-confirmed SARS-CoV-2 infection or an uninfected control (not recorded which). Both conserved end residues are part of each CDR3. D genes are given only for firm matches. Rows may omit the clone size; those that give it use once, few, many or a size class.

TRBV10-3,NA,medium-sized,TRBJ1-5,CAILAGQGNQPQHF,TGTGCCATCCTGGCCGGGCAGGGCAATCAGCCCCAGCATTTT
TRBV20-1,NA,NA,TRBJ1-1,CSARMGSGTEAFF,TGCAGTGCTAGAATGGGCTCGGGCACTGAAGCTTTCTTT
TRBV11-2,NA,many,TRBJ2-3,CASSLGGRIFTDTQYF,TGTGCCAGCAGCTTAGGAGGAAGGATTTTCACAGATACGCAGTATTTT
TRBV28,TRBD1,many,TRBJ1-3,CASSRQGGSGNTIYF,TGTGCCAGCAGCAGACAGGGAGGCTCTGGAAACACCATATATTTT
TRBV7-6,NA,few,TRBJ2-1,CASSSQREEQFF,TGTGCCAGCAGCTCCCAGAGAGAAGAGCAGTTCTTC
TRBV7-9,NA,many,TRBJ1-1,CASSLQGFLGTEAFF,TGTGCCAGCAGCTTACAGGGTTTCCTAGGCACTGAAGCTTTCTTT
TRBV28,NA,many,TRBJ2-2,CASSLNGGHTGELFF,TGTGCCAGCAGTTTAAATGGGGGGCACACCGGGGAGCTGTTTTTT
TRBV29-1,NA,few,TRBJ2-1,CSVVASSYNEQFF,TGCAGCGTTGTTGCCTCCTCCTACAATGAGCAGTTCTTC
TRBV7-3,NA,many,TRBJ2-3,CASSLRGPSTDTQYF,TGTGCCAGCAGCTTAAGGGGTCCCAGCACAGATACGCAGTATTTT
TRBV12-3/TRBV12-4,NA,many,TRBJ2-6,CASSFRGTGANVLTF,TGTGCCAGCAGTTTCCGTGGAACTGGGGCCAACGTCCTGACTTTC
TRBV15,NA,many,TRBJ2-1,CATSRVLGISYNEQFF,TGTGCCACCAGCAGAGTTTTGGGAATCTCCTACAATGAGCAGTTCTTC
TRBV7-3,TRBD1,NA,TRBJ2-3,CASSLTGGADTQYF,TGTGCCAGCAGCCTGACAGGGGGCGCAGATACGCAGTATTTT
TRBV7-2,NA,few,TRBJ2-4,CASSFTGENIQYF,TGTGCCAGCAGCTTTACAGGAGAAAACATTCAGTACTTC
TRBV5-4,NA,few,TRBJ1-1,CASSLDARGTEAFF,TGTGCCAGCAGCTTGGATGCACGGGGAACTGAAGCTTTCTTT
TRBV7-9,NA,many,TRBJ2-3,CASSLAGPGTDTQYF,TGTGCCAGCAGCTTAGCAGGGCCAGGCACAGATACGCAGTATTTT
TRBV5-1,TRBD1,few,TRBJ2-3,CASSLPGGGGTDTQYF,TGCGCCAGCAGCTTGCCAGGGGGCGGAGGTACAGATACGCAGTATTTT
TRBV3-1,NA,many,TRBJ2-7,CASSHGPSTYEQYF,TGTGCCAGCAGCCATGGGCCCAGCACCTACGAGCAGTACTTC
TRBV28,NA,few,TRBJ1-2,CASSTGGSGRGDGYTF,TGTGCCAGCAGCACGGGGGGATCGGGCCGGGGAGATGGCTACACCTTC
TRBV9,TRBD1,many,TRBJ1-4,CASSVGTGSTNEKLFF,TGTGCCAGCAGCGTAGGGACAGGGTCAACTAATGAAAAACTGTTTTTT
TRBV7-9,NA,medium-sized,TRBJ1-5,CASSLDGFKHQPQHF,TGTGCCAGCAGCTTGGACGGGTTTAAGCATCAGCCCCAGCATTTT